What follows are 31 T cell receptor beta chains derived from one specimen sequenced in a study of beta chain features in type 1 diabetes. Expressed TCRB transcripts got sequenced, as all isolated RNA was reverse transcribed. The table came from immunoSEQ multiplex PCR; TCRdb's copy has only in-frame clones and leaves some out. The sample gives 900,000 or so clones, 17% of which show up once; about 0.02% is in the top ten. Sequencing was carried out using naive CD4+ T cells from blood. All receptors derive from a woman younger than 30 in good health.

V is TRBV21-1 and J is TRBJ1-2; the tabulated D call, TRBD1, remains unverified against the DNA. TRBV21-1 is a listed pseudogene. The CDR3 covers 15 residues. CDR3 nucleotide sequence: TGTGCCAGACGCACAGGGGTCGGGCCTAACTATGGCTACACCTTC. This sequence encodes CARRTGVGPNYGYTF.

The rearrangement links TRBV27 to TRBJ2-1; the match to TRBD1 covers 11 bases. Trimming took 5 bases from V and 3 from J; bases not matched to a gene: 3. Germline V gene data show CDR1 as MNHEY and CDR2 as SMNVEV (reference sequence). CDR3 length equals 15 residues. In DNA, the CDR3 is TGTGCCAGCAGTGGTGGGACAGGGGGCTACAATGAGCAGTTCTTC. This gives the protein CASSGGTGGYNEQFF.

The rearrangement links TRBV7-2 to TRBJ2-5, with D unclear. The V gene's germline CDR1 is SGHTA and CDR2 FQGNSA. V lost 3 bases and J 2 bases, leaving 10 bases between the germline ends. This CDR3 region has 14 residues. The CDR3 coding sequence is TGTGCCAGCAGCTTTTTGCAGGCTCAAGAGACCCAGTACTTC. Its translation is CASSFLQAQETQYF.

The rearrangement uses TRBV18 and TRBJ1-2; 12 bases align to TRBD1. The V and J ends lost 0 bases and 8 bases, in that order; junction bases with no gene match: 4. The CDR3 length is 15 residues. Germline values: CDR1 KGHSH, CDR2 LQKENI. In nucleotides, the CDR3 is TGTGCCAGCTCACCACCGGGACAGGGGGCCTTCGGCTACACCTTC. Its protein is CASSPPGQGAFGYTF.

This clone was picked up a small number of times. The V call is TRBV7-2, the J call TRBJ1-4; D not certain. The V end lost 4 bases, the J end lost 3 bases, and 9 bases lay between the germline ends. CDR3 length: 14 residues. Germline CDR1 reads SGHTA; CDR2 reads FQGNSA. CDR3 region: CASSSSRANEKLFF. CDR3 bases: TGTGCCAGCAGCTCGTCCCGGGCTAATGAAAAACTGTTTTTT.

This clone was found a few times. The chain is built from TRBV7-9 and TRBJ1-5, with 7 positions matching TRBD1. The V gene's germline CDR1 is SEHNR and CDR2 FQNEAQ (reference sequence). The J segment lost 2 bases and the V segment lost 1 base, leaving 5 bases of the junction unmatched. The CDR3 contains 16 residues. DNA of the CDR3: TGTGCCAGCAGCTTAGGGATAGGACAGGGCAATCAGCCCCAGCATTTT. As protein: CASSLGIGQGNQPQHF. The variable domain in full, with the rest retrieved from reference TRBV7-9 and TRBJ1-5, is DTGVSQNPRHKITKRGQNVTFRCDPISEHNRLYWYRQTLGQGPEFLTYFQNEAQLEKSRLLSDRFSAERPKGSFSTLEIQRTEQGDSAMYLCASSLGIGQGNQPQHFGDGTRLSIL.

The CDR3, as DNA: TGTGCCAGCACCTCCACATGGGGGACATTTCCCTCTGGGGCCAACGTCCTGACTTTC. Its translation is CASTSTWGTFPSGANVLTF. This sequence joins TRBV5-4 and TRBJ2-6; tentatively, D is TRBD1 (6 bases). V lost 6 bases and J lost 0, with 22 bases in between. Per germline, CDR1 SGHNT and CDR2 YYREEE (reference sequence). The CDR3 has 19 residues.

This clone came up a few times. V is TRBV7-2 and J is TRBJ1-2; 7 positions agree with TRBD1. J was trimmed by 4 bases and V by 5 bases; bases with no gene match: 4. Germline CDR1 and CDR2: SGHTA and FQGNSA. The CDR3 consists of 13 residues. The CDR3: CASSRRDSYGYTF. The CDR3 DNA follows: TGTGCCAGCAGCAGAAGGGACAGCTATGGCTACACCTTC.

The sample holds a few counts of this clone. The chain combines TRBV4-1 with TRBJ2-7; TRBD2 might be the D (6 bases). This CDR3 has 16 amino acids. Between the trimmed V and J ends, which lost 0 bases and 2 bases, there was a span of 14 bases. The germline gives CDR1 MGHRA, CDR2 YSYEKL. CDR3 in amino acids: CASSQDVGGSPYEQYF. CDR3 sequence (DNA): TGCGCCAGCAGCCAAGATGTGGGGGGATCGCCCTACGAGCAGTACTTC.

Comment on this clone: Mismatch with germline at one junction end may stem from a read error. The chain carries TRBV27 and TRBJ1-1, with D unresolved. Germline loops: CDR1 MNHEY, CDR2 SMNVEV (reference sequence). The CDR3 extends over 13 amino acids. The CDR3 nucleotides are TGTGCCAGCAGTTTATTACCCAACAGTGAAGCTTTCTTT. Translation: CASSLLPNSEAFF.

The chain links TRBV2 to TRBJ1-1, with 8 bases fitting TRBD1. Germline lookup yields CDR1 SNHLY and CDR2 FYNNEI. The CDR3 has 15 residues. V lost 4 bases and J lost 1; bases outside the gene matches: 5. In DNA, the CDR3 is TGTGCCAGCAGTGTTCAGGGGGCGCGGAACACTGAAGCTTTCTTT. This encodes CASSVQGARNTEAFF.

The J gene is TRBJ2-2, the V gene TRBV9; a weak D match, TRBD2 (6 bases). Germline assignment: CDR1 SGDLS and CDR2 YYNGEE. The CDR3 runs 13 residues. The ends were cut back, 2 bases at V and 10 bases at J, with 12 bases in the middle. In nucleotides, the CDR3 is TGTGCCAGCAGCGTTGCGGAGGGCGTGGAGCTGTTTTTT. Protein: CASSVAEGVELFF.

The sample holds a few counts of this clone. The CDR3 DNA follows: TGTGCCAGTAGTGGGGAGGGCGGGGGAATAGCTGGTGAGCAGTTCTTC. Protein product: CASSGEGGGIAGEQFF. V usage is TRBV19 and J usage is TRBJ2-1; 7 bases align to TRBD2. Germline lookup yields CDR1 LNHDA and CDR2 SQIVND (reference sequence). CDR3 size: 16 residues. The trim removed 5 bases at V and 9 bases at J, leaving 16 bases unmatched.

The rearrangement joins TRBV5-4 to TRBJ2-7; D perhaps matches TRBD2 (6 bases). V was trimmed by 4 bases and J by 5 bases, leaving 19 bases between them. Germline V gives CDR1 SGHNT, CDR2 YYREEE (reference sequence). The CDR3 consists of 15 residues. CDR3 in amino acids: CASSVPGTPRDEQYF. DNA of the CDR3: TGTGCCAGCAGCGTCCCCGGGACTCCGAGAGACGAGCAGTACTTC.

As for this clone: A junction end diverges from the germline sequence, so it may reflect a read error. V usage is TRBV5-4 and J usage is TRBJ2-3; 7 bases fit TRBD1. This CDR3 contains 14 residues. Germline V gene data show CDR1 as SGHNT and CDR2 as YYREEE (reference sequence). CDR3 sequence (DNA): TGTGCCAGCAGCGGACGGGACAGCACACATACGCAGTATTTT. It codes for CASSGRDSTHTQYF.

This clone was seen more than once but under ten times. Here the CDR3 DNA reads TGTGCCAGCAGCCTCGGACTAGCGGGGTTTAACACCGGGGAGCTGTTTTTT. Translation: CASSLGLAGFNTGELFF. The V call is TRBV5-4, the J call TRBJ2-2; 12 bases line up with TRBD2. Germline assignment: CDR1 SGHNT and CDR2 YYREEE (reference sequence). CDR3 length: 17 amino acids. After removal of 4 bases from V and 2 bases from J, the junction contained 6 bases not matched to a gene.

This clone has a handful of counts. V is TRBV5-4 and J is TRBJ1-3, with no clear D. CDR3 length: 15 amino acids. Germline loops: CDR1 SGHNT, CDR2 YYREEE (reference sequence). V lost 0 bases and J 2 bases, leaving 9 bases between the germline ends. CDR3 sequence: CASSLVPGAGNTIYF. CDR3 coding DNA: TGTGCCAGCAGCTTGGTTCCGGGAGCTGGAAACACCATATATTTT. Based on the CDR3 plus reference TRBV5-4 and TRBJ1-3, the full variable domain is ETGVTQSPTHLIKTRGQQVTLRCSSQSGHNTVSWYQQALGQGPQFIFQYYREEENGRGNFPPRFSGLQFPNYSSELNVNALELDDSALYLCASSLVPGAGNTIYFGEGSWLTVV.

The chain combines TRBV10-3 with TRBJ1-2; 11 nucleotides agree with TRBD1. CDR3 length equals 15 residues. Losses at the gene ends were 6 bases for V and 3 bases for J; bases not matched to a gene: 6. Germline V gives CDR1 ENHRY, CDR2 SYGVKD. The CDR3 nucleotides are TGTGCCATCAGGATCCCGGGACAGGGGGACTATGGCTACACCTTC. This encodes CAIRIPGQGDYGYTF.

The chain combines TRBV4-2 with TRBJ2-2, with TRBD2 matching over 7 bases. This CDR3 has 15 residues. Germline trimming cut 0 bases from V and 6 bases from J; bases unmatched to any gene: 4. The germline V gene encodes CDR1 LGHNA and CDR2 YNFKEQ. CDR3 loop: CASSQETSSAGELFF. Here the CDR3 DNA reads TGTGCCAGCAGCCAAGAGACTAGCTCCGCCGGGGAGCTGTTTTTT.

The rearrangement uses TRBV4-1 and TRBJ2-3; 9 bases are a match to TRBD2. The trim removed 0 bases at V and 0 bases at J, leaving 4 bases unmatched. The CDR3 contains 17 residues. Germline CDR1 and CDR2: MGHRA and YSYEKL. The CDR3 DNA is TGCGCCAGCAGCCAAGAAGGGCTAGCGGGGAGCACAGATACGCAGTATTTT. It translates to CASSQEGLAGSTDTQYF.

This rearrangement joins TRBV19 to TRBJ1-2, with D tentatively TRBD1 (6 bases). The ends were cut back, 7 bases at V and 4 bases at J, with 13 bases in the middle. Per the germline V gene, CDR1 is LNHDA and CDR2 is SQIVND (reference sequence). The CDR3 is made up of 13 amino acids. For the CDR3, the DNA is TGTGCCAGTAATAGGGGGATCGGCTATGGCTACACCTTC. This sequence encodes CASNRGIGYGYTF.

The chain is built from TRBV7-8 and TRBJ2-3, with 8 bases identical to TRBD1. The germline V gene encodes CDR1 SGHVS and CDR2 FQNEAQ. CDR3 length: 15 residues. V lost 5 bases to trimming and J lost 0 bases; unmatched junction nucleotides: 4. The CDR3 loop is CASSRQGPSTDTQYF. The DNA of the CDR3 is TGTGCCAGCAGCAGACAGGGGCCTAGCACAGATACGCAGTATTTT.

V is TRBV6-5 and J is TRBJ2-3; 9 bases match TRBD1. V trimming: 4 bases; J trimming: 11 bases; junction bases outside the gene matches: 16. The CDR3 is made up of 16 amino acids. In germline, CDR1 is MNHEY, CDR2 SVGAGI. This CDR3 is CASSSVPGQGAGGQYF. CDR3 in DNA: TGTGCCAGCAGTTCCGTCCCGGGACAGGGTGCGGGCGGGCAGTATTTT.

The rearrangement links TRBV28 to TRBJ1-2; D is unresolved. The V gene's germline CDR1 is MDHEN and CDR2 SYDVKM. This CDR3 is built from 17 residues. The V gene lost 3 bases and the J gene lost 0 bases, with 17 bases spanning the gap. As DNA, the CDR3 is TGTGCCAGCAGTTTTTCCCCAAACCCTCTAGCTAACTATGGCTACACCTTC. This gives the protein CASSFSPNPLANYGYTF.

The chain links TRBV28 to TRBJ1-1; D ambiguous. The CDR3 covers 13 residues. The germline CDR1 and CDR2 sequences are MDHEN and SYDVKM. V lost 6 bases and J 4 bases, leaving 12 bases between the germline ends. The CDR3 protein is CASSHLSSTEAFF. CDR3 nucleotide sequence: TGTGCCAGCAGCCACTTGTCTTCCACTGAAGCTTTCTTT.

This clone has just a few counts. The CDR3 protein is CASSYSRQRSNYGYTF. In DNA form, the CDR3 reads TGTGCCAGCAGTTACTCGCGGCAGCGCTCTAACTATGGCTACACCTTC. The chain recombines TRBV6-6 with TRBJ1-2; no firm D call. Trimming cost V 0 bases and J 0 bases, with 11 bases left between them. Germline V CDR1 and CDR2: MNHNY, SVGAGI (reference sequence). There are 16 residues in the CDR3.

This rearrangement joins TRBV7-9 to TRBJ2-7; TRBD2 is a possible D gene (5 bases). This CDR3 spans 14 amino acids. CDR1 and CDR2 (germline): SEHNR, FQNEAQ (reference sequence). V lost 3 bases and J lost 6, with 15 bases in between. CDR3 in DNA: TGTGCCAGCAGCTTTTTGGGAGCTCGGGCCGAGCAGTACTTC. Translated, it gives CASSFLGARAEQYF.

There are a few counts of this clone. The rearrangement uses TRBV10-3 and TRBJ1-2; D unclear. Germline CDR1 reads ENHRY; CDR2 reads SYGVKD. V shed 10 bases and J shed 7 bases, with 16 bases lying between them. This CDR3 comprises 12 residues. The CDR3 bases are TGTGCCACCACCCCGGGAAGGTCTGGCTACACCTTC. Translation gives CATTPGRSGYTF.

The chain recombines TRBV5-6 with TRBJ2-5; D might be TRBD1 or TRBD2, each matching 5 bases. The end of the DNA aligns better with TRBJ2-7, so the J call may be wrong. Germline V gene sequence: CDR1 SGHDT, CDR2 YYEEEE. The CDR3 sequence is 16 residues long. The CDR3 loop is CASSLESGTTTYEQYF. For the CDR3, the DNA is TGTGCCAGCAGCTTGGAGTCTGGGACCACCACCTACGAGCAGTACTTC.

This clone occurred a few times. This chain joins TRBV18 and TRBJ1-1, with 7 bases identical to TRBD1. Germline CDR1 and CDR2: KGHSH and LQKENI. V gave up 5 bases and J gave up 0 bases; unmatched junction bases: 6. The CDR3 extends over 15 amino acids. The CDR3 spells CASSATGVMNTEAFF. CDR3 in DNA: TGTGCCAGCTCAGCCACAGGGGTCATGAACACTGAAGCTTTCTTT.

V is TRBV18 and J is TRBJ2-2, with 7 bases fitting TRBD1. Germline values: CDR1 KGHSH, CDR2 LQKENI. V dropped 3 bases and J dropped 5; count of bases not matched to a gene: 12. CDR3 length: 17 residues. The CDR3 DNA sequence: TGTGCCAGCTCACCTCCTCAGATTTTGACAGGGACCGGGGAGCTGTTTTTT. Amino acids: CASSPPQILTGTGELFF.